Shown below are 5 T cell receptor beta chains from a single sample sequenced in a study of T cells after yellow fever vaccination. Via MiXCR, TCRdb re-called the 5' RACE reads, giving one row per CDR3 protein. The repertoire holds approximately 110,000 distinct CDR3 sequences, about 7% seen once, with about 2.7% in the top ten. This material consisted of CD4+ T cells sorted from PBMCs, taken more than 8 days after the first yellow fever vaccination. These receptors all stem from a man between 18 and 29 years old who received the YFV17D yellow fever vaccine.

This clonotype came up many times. The CDR3 coding sequence is TGTGCCAGCAGCTTGACAGAGAACTATGGCTACACCTTC. Encoded protein: CASSLTENYGYTF. The rearrangement uses TRBV7-2 and TRBJ1-2, with D possibly TRBD1 on 5 matching bases. V dropped 3 bases and J dropped 2 bases, with 7 bases sitting between them. Germline CDR1 SGHTA, CDR2 FQGNSA. The CDR3 loop spans 13 amino acids.

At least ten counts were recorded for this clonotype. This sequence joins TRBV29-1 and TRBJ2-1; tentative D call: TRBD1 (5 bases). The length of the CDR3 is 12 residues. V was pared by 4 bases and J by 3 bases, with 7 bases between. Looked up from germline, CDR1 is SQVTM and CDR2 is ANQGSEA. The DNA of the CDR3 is TGCAGCGTTGCACAGGTCTACAATGAGCAGTTCTTC. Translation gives CSVAQVYNEQFF.

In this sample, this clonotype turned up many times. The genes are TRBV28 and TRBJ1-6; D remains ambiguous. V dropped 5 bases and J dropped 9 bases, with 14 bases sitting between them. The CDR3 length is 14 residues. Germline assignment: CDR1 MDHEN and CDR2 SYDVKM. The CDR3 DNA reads TGTGCCAGCAGTCCCGGACGAAGGAGTTCACCCCTCCACTTT. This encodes CASSPGRRSSPLHF. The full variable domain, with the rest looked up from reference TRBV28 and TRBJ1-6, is DVKVTQSSRYLVKRTGEKVFLECVQDMDHENMFWYRQDPGLGLRLIYFSYDVKMKEKGDIPEGYSVSREKKERFSLILESASTNQTSMYLCASSPGRRSSPLHFGNGTRLTVT.

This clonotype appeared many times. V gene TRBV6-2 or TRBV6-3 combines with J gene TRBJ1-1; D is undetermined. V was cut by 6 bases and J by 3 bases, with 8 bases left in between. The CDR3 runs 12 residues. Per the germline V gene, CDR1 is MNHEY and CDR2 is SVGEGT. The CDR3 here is CASSRIYTEAFF. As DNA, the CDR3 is TGTGCCAGCAGCCGTATTTACACTGAAGCTTTCTTT.

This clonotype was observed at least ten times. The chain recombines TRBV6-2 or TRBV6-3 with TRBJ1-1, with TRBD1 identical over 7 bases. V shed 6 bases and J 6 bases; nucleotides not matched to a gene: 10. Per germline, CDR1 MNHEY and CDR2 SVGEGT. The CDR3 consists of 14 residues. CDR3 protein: CASRRTGERSEAFF. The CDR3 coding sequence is TGTGCCAGCAGGAGGACAGGAGAGCGCTCTGAAGCTTTCTTT.